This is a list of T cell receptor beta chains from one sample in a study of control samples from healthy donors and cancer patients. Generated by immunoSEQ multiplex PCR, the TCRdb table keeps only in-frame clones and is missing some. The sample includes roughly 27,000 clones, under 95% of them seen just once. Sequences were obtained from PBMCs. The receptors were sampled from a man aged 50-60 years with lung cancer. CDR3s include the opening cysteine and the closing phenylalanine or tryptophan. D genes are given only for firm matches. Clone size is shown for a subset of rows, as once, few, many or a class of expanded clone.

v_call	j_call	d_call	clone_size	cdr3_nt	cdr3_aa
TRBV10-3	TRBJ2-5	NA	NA	TGTGCCATCAGTGAGGCGACCCAGGGGGGCCGAGAGACCCAGTACTTC	CAISEATQGGRETQYF
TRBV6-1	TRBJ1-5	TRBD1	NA	TGTGCCAGCAGTCCGGGACAGCTAACCAATCAGCCCCAGCATTTT	CASSPGQLTNQPQHF
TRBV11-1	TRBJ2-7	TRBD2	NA	TGTGCCAGCGCCTTGGACGGGAGGGCTTGGGAGCAGTACTTC	CASALDGRAWEQYF
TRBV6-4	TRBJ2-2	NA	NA	TGTGCCAGCAGAGAGACCGGGGGGAACACCGGGGAGCTGTTTTTT	CASRETGGNTGELFF
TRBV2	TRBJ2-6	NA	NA	TGTGCCAGCAGTCCCCGGACAACGGGGGCCAACGTCCTGACTTTC	CASSPRTTGANVLTF
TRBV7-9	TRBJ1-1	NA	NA	TGTGCCAGCAGCCCCACGGGGTATGAAGCTTTCTTT	CASSPTGYEAFF
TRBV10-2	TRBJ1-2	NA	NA	TGCGCCAGCAGTGCCGGGGACCATGGCTACACCTTC	CASSAGDHGYTF
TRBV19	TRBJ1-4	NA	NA	TGTGCCAGTAGTATAAGTGGGATTCAGGAAAAACTGTTTTTT	CASSISGIQEKLFF
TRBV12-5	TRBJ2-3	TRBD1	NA	TGTGCTAGTGGTTTGGCTCGAGGGGGCGTCGGTACGCAGTATTTT	CASGLARGGVGTQYF
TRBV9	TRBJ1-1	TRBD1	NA	TGTGCCAGCAGCGTAGGGGACAGGGGCTATGAAGCTTTCTTT	CASSVGDRGYEAFF
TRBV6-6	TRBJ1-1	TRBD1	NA	TGTGCCAGCAGTCACGGACAGGCCACTGAAGCTTTCTTT	CASSHGQATEAFF
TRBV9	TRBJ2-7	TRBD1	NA	TGTGCCAGCAGCGTTGGGGGACAGGGGCCACGATACGAGCAGTACTTC	CASSVGGQGPRYEQYF
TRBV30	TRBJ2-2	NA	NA	TGTGCCTGGTTGGGGGAGAACACCGGGGAGCTGTTTTTT	CAWLGENTGELFF
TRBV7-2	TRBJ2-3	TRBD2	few	TGTGCCAGCAGCTTTTTGTCGGCGGGGGGCCGCACAGATACGCAGTATTTT	CASSFLSAGGRTDTQYF
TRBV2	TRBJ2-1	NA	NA	TGTGCCAGCAGCGATGACGGCTACAATGAGCAGTTCTTC	CASSDDGYNEQFF
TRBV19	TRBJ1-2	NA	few	TGTGCCAGTAGTAAAGGACATCAGTCAGATGGCTACACCTTC	CASSKGHQSDGYTF
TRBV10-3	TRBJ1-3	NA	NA	TGTGCCATCAGTGACACAGCCGGAAACACCATATATTTT	CAISDTAGNTIYF
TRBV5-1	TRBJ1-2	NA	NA	TGCGCCAGCAGCTTGGAGGGGTACTATGGCTACACCTTC	CASSLEGYYGYTF